A selection of T cell receptor beta chains follows, all from one sample in a study of PD-L1 blockade in urothelial cancer. TCRdb keeps only in-frame clones here, not all; method: immunoSEQ multiplex PCR. The table has nearly 50,000 clones, roughly 84% seen once. The input for sequencing was PBMCs, taken around atezolizumab (anti-PD-L1) treatment. These receptors were obtained from a man over 45 with urothelial cancer. CDR3s leave out the opening cysteine and the closing phenylalanine or tryptophan. The order of the fields is CDR3 protein, V gene, J gene, clone size. Some rows have no size entry. The others give once, few or many, or a class for an expanded clone.

ASRPQGGGGNQPQH	TRBV27	TRBJ1-5	few
ATTGGIGSSTDTQY	TRBV7-9	TRBJ2-3	once
ASSLRGNNEQF	TRBV28	TRBJ2-1	.
ASSPTGTRNTEAF	TRBV5-4	TRBJ1-1	once
ASSELGDRGSGANVLT	TRBV10-2	TRBJ2-6	.
ASSLVNYEQY	TRBV7-9	TRBJ2-7	.
AISPEDRGLEQY	TRBV10-3	TRBJ2-7	.
ASSLEGPLAKNIQY	TRBV5-1	TRBJ2-4	.
ASSQEAGASYGYT	TRBV4-2	TRBJ1-2	.
ASSPRYNEQF	TRBV6-1	TRBJ2-1	once
ASTSFGMETQY	TRBV7-2	TRBJ2-5	.